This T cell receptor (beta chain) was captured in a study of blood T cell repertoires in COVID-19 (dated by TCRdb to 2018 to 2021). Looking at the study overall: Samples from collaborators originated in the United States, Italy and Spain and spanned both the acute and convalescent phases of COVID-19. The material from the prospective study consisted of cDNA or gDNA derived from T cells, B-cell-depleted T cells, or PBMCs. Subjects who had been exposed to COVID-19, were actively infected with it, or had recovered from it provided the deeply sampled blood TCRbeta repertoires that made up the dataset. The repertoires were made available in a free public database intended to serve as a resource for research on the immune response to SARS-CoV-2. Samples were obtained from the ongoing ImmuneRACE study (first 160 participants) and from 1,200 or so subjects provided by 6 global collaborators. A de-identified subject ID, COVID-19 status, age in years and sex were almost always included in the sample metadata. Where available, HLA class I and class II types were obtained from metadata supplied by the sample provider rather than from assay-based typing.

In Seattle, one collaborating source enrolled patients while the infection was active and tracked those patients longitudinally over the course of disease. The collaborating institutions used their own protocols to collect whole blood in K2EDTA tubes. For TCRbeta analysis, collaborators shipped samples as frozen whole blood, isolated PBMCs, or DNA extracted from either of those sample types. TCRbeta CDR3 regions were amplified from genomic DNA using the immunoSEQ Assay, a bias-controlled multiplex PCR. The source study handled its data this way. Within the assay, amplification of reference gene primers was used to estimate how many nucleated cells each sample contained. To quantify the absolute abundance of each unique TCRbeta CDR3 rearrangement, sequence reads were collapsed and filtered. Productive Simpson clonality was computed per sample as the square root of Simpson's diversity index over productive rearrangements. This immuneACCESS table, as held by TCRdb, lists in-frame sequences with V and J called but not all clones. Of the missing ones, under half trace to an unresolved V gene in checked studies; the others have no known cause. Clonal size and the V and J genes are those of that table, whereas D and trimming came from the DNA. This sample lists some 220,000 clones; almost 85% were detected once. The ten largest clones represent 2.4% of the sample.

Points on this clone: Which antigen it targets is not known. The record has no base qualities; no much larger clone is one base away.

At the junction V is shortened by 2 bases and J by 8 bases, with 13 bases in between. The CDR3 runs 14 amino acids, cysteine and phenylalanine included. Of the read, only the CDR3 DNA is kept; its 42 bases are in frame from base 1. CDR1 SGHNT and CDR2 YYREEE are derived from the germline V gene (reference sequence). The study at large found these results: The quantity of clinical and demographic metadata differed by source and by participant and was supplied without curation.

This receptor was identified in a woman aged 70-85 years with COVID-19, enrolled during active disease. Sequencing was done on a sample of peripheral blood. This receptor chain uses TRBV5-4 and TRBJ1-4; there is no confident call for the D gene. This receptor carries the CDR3 CASSLDVEREKLFF. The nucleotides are TGTGCCAGCAGCTTAGATGTCGAGAGAGAAAAACTGTTTTTT.